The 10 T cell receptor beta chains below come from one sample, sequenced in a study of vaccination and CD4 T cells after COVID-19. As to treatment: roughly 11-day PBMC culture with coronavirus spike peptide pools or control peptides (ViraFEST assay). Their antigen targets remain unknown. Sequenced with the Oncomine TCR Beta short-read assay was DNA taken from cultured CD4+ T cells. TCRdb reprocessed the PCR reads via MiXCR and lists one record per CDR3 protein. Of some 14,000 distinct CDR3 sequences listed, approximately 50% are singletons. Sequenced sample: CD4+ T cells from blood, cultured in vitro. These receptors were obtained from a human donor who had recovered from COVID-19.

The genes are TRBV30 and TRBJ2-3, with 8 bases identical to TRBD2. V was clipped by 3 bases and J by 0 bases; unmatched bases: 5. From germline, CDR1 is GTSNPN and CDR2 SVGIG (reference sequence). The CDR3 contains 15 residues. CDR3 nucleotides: TGTGCCTGGAGAGCCGCTAGCGGGAGCACAGATACGCAGTATTTT. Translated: CAWRAASGSTDTQYF.

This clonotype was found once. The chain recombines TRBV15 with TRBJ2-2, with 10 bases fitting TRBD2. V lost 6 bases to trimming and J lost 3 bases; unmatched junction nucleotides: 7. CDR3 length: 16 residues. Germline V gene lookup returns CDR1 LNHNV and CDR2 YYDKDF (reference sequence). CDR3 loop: CATSPQAGGDTGELFF. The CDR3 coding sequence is TGTGCCACCAGTCCTCAAGCGGGAGGGGACACCGGGGAGCTGTTTTTT.

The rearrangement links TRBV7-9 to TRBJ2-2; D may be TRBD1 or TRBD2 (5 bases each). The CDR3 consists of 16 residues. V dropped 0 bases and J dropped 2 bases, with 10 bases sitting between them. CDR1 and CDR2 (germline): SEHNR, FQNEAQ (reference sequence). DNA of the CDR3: TGTGCCAGCAGCTTAGCTCTAGGGACCAACACCGGGGAGCTGTTTTTT. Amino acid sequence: CASSLALGTNTGELFF.

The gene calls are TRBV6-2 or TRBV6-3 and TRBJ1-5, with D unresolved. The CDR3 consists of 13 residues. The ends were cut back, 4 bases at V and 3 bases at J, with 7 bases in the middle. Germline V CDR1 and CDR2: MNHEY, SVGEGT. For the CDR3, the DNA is TGTGCCAGCAGTTGGCAGGACAATCAGCCCCAGCATTTT. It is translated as CASSWQDNQPQHF.

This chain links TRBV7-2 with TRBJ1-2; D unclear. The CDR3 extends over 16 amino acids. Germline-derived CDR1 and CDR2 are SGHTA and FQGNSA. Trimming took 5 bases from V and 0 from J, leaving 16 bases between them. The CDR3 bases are TGTGCCAGCAGCCCTAAAGTAACCTCGTCTAACTATGGCTACACCTTC. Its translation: CASSPKVTSSNYGYTF.

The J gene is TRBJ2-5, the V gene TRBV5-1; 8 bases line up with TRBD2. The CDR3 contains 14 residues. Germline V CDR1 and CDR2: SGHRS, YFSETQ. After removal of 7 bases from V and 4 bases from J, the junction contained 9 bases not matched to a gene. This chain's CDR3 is CASGELADVETQYF. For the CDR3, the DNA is TGCGCCAGCGGGGAACTAGCGGATGTAGAGACCCAGTACTTC.

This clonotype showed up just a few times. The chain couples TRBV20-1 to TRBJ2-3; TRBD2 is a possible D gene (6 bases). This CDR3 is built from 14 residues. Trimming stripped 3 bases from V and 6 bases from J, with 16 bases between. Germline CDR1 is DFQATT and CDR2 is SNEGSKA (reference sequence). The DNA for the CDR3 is TGCAGTGCTAGCCCCGGGCGGGGTCGGGATACGCAGTATTTT. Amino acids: CSASPGRGRDTQYF.

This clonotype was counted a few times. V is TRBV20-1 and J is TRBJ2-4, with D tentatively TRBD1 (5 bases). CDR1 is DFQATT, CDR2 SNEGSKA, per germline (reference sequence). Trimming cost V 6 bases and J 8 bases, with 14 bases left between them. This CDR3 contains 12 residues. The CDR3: CSAPPRADIQYF. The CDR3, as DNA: TGCAGTGCCCCTCCCAGGGCGGACATTCAGTACTTC.

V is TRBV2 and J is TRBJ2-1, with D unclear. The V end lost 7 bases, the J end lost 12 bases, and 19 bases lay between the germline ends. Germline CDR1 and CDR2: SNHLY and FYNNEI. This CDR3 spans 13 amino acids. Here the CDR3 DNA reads TGTGCCAGCACCCCCTCGTTTTCTTTGGGGCAGTTCTTC. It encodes CASTPSFSLGQFF.

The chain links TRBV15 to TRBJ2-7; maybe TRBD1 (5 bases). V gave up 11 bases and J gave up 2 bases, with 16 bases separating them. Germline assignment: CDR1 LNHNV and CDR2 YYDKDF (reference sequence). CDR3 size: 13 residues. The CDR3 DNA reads TGTGCCGCAGGGAACCCATCCACCTACGAGCAGTACTTC. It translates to CAAGNPSTYEQYF.